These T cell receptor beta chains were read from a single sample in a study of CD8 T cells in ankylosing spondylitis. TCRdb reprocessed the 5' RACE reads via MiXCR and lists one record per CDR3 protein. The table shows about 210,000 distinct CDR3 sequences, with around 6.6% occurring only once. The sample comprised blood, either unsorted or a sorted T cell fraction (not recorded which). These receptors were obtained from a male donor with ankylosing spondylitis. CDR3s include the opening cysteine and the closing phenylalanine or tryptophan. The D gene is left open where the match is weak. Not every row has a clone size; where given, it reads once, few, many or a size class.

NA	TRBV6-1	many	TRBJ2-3	TGTGCCGGCCAGAACCGGGACACCGGCACAGATACGCAGTATTTT	CAGQNRDTGTDTQYF
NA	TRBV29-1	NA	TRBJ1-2	TGCAGCGCCCAACAGGGCTTACATGGCTACACCTTC	CSAQQGLHGYTF
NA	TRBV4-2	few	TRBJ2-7	TGTGCCAGCAGCCAAGAATTAGGGCGACGGTACGAGCAGTACTTC	CASSQELGRRYEQYF
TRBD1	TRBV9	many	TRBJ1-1	TGTGCCAGCAGCGTAGCTCCAGACAGGGGTGGAACTGAAGCTTTCTTT	CASSVAPDRGGTEAFF
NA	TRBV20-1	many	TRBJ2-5	TGCAGCAAACCCCGAGACCGGGCGCACCAAGAGACCCAGTACTTC	CSKPRDRAHQETQYF
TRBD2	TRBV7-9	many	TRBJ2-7	TGTGCCAGCGGACGACTAGCGGCTTCCTACGAGCAGTACTTC	CASGRLAASYEQYF
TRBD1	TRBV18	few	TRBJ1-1	TGTGCCAGCTCACCTGAGGGGGCGCGGAACACTGAAGCTTTCTTT	CASSPEGARNTEAFF
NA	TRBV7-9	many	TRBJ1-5	TGTGCCAGCAGCTTAGGAGGATTCAATCAGCCCCAGCATTTT	CASSLGGFNQPQHF
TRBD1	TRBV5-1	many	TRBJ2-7	TGCGCCAGCAGCTCAACCGGGACAGGGAAAGAGTCCTACGAGCAGTACTTC	CASSSTGTGKESYEQYF
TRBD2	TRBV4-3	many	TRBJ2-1	TGCGCCAGCAGCCAAGGGACTAGCGGGGAGGGGACCTACAATGAGCAGTTCTTC	CASSQGTSGEGTYNEQFF
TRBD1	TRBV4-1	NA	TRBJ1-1	TGCGCCAGCAGCCGTGGGGGGACAGCGAACACTGAAGCTTTCTTT	CASSRGGTANTEAFF
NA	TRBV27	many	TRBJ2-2	TGTGCCAGCAGTTTCGGGACCCCGAACACCGGGGAGCTGTTTTTT	CASSFGTPNTGELFF
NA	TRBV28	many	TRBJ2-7	TGTGCCAGCAGTTTTGGGTCCCCGTCGTCGGTGCGCCCATACGAGCAGTACTTC	CASSFGSPSSVRPYEQYF
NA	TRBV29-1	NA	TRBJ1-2	TGCAGCGTTGTGCAAACCGCGGACTATGGCTACACCTTC	CSVVQTADYGYTF
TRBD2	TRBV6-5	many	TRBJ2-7	TGTGCCAGCAGTTACTCCAGTGGGAGGGCCTACGAGCAGTACTTC	CASSYSSGRAYEQYF
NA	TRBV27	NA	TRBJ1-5	TGTGCCAGCAGACCTATTTATAGCAATCAGCCCCAGCATTTT	CASRPIYSNQPQHF
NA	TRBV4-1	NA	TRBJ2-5	TGCGCCAGCAGCCCGAGGATCCTGGAGACCCAGTACTTC	CASSPRILETQYF
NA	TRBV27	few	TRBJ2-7	TGTGCCAGCAGTTCTCTAGCGAACAACTACGAGCAGTACTTC	CASSSLANNYEQYF
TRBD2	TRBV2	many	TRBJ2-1	TGTGCCAGCAGTGAATCAGCGGGAGCCCCCAATGAGCAGTTCTTC	CASSESAGAPNEQFF
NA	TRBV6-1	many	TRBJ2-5	TGTGCCAGCAGTAAACTAGAGGCGTTGGGGGAGACCCAGTACTTC	CASSKLEALGETQYF
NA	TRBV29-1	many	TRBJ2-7	TGCAGCGTTGAGCAGGCCTACGAGCAGTACTTC	CSVEQAYEQYF
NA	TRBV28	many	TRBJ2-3	TGTGCCAGCAGTTTTCGTGGCAGGGGCCCAGATACGCAGTATTTT	CASSFRGRGPDTQYF
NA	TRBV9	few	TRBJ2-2	TGTGCCAGCAGCGTAGTCCCGGAGACGATGAACACCGGGGAGCTGTTTTTT	CASSVVPETMNTGELFF
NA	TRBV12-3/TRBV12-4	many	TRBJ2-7	TGTGCCAGCAGTCAGCCTTCTCCCGAGCAGTACTTC	CASSQPSPEQYF
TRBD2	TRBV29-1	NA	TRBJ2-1	TGCAGCGTCGCGACTCGGGGGGTTGGATCTGAGCAGTTCTTC	CSVATRGVGSEQFF
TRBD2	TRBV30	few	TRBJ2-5	TGTGCCGGCGCGGGGGACCTCCAAGAGACCCAGTACTTC	CAGAGDLQETQYF
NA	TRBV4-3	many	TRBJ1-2	TGCGCCAGCAGCCAAGACTCCGGGGGGCGGATATATGGCTACACCTTC	CASSQDSGGRIYGYTF
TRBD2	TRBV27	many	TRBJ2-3	TGTGCCAGCAGTTTAGGTCGGACTAGCGGGAGAGTAGATACGCAGTATTTT	CASSLGRTSGRVDTQYF
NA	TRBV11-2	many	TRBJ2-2	TGTGCCAGCAGCTCTACAGGGAACACCGGGGAGCTGTTTTTT	CASSSTGNTGELFF
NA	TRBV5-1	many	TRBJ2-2	TGCGCCAGCAACGACCCGAACCCGAACACCGGGGAGCTGTTTTTT	CASNDPNPNTGELFF
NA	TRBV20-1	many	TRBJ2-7	TGCAGTGCTAGATCTCGGGATTCCTACGAGCAGTACTTC	CSARSRDSYEQYF